Following are 22 T cell receptor beta chains from one sample sequenced in a study of T cell responses to AZD1222 COVID-19 vaccine. Clones were read by immunoSEQ multiplex PCR, and TCRdb kept only the in-frame ones, dropping some. The sample records approximately 140,000 clones, approximately 90% being singletons. The sequences come from peripheral blood, collected on day 0 of AZD1222 vaccination. These receptors were obtained from an adult in good health.

This chain connects TRBV11-2 to TRBJ1-6; D unclear. Trimming pared 1 base from V and 2 bases from J, leaving 9 bases between. The CDR3 covers 16 residues. CDR1 and CDR2 (germline): SGHAT, FQNNGV. CDR3: CASSLVTSPYNSPLHF. CDR3 coding DNA: TGTGCCAGCAGCTTAGTCACCTCGCCCTATAATTCACCCCTCCACTTT.

The chain joins TRBV6-5 to TRBJ2-2; 12 nucleotides line up with TRBD2. Germline V CDR1 and CDR2: MNHEY, SVGAGI. V shed 7 bases and J 8 bases; nucleotides not matched to a gene: 5. This CDR3 is built from 14 residues. CDR3 residues: CASTELAGGGELFF. The CDR3 nucleotides are TGTGCCAGCACCGAACTAGCGGGGGGAGGGGAGCTGTTTTTT.

V gene TRBV12-3 or TRBV12-4 combines with J gene TRBJ2-3, with D hard to call. There are 13 residues in the CDR3. V dropped 5 bases and J dropped 6 bases, with 12 bases sitting between them. DNA of the CDR3: TGTGCCAGCAGTAAGACTGAGCTTGATACGCAGTATTTT. It encodes CASSKTELDTQYF.

The V gene is TRBV9, the J gene TRBJ2-1; D possibly corresponds to TRBD1 (5 bases). Trimming left V 0 bases short and J 10 bases short, with 20 bases between. The CDR3 runs to 16 residues. CDR1 and CDR2 (germline): SGDLS, YYNGEE. CDR3 in amino acids: CASSVVAAGSVKEQFF. The CDR3 region has the DNA TGTGCCAGCAGCGTAGTTGCCGCAGGGTCAGTCAAGGAGCAGTTCTTC.

This chain joins TRBV5-4 and TRBJ2-7; 7 nucleotides align to TRBD2. The germline V gene has CDR1 SGHNT and CDR2 YYREEE (reference sequence). CDR3 length equals 13 residues. Trimming removed 4 bases from V and 7 bases from J; junction bases left unmatched: 8. DNA of the CDR3: TGTGCCAGCAGCGGGGGACCGGGAGGTGAGCAGTACTTC. Translation gives CASSGGPGGEQYF.

The CDR3 region is CASSQDPVWQFF. The CDR3 DNA is TGTGCCAGCAGCCAAGACCCTGTGTGGCAGTTCTTC. The chain links TRBV3-1 (or the pseudogene TRBV3-2) to TRBJ2-1, with D hard to call. V lost 0 bases and J 12 bases, leaving 9 bases between the germline ends. The CDR3 covers 12 residues. Per the germline V gene, CDR1 is LGHDT and CDR2 is YNNKEL (reference sequence).

The CDR3 DNA reads as TGTGCCAGCAGCTTGGAAGGGAGGATCACTGAAGCTTTCTTT. Its translation is CASSLEGRITEAFF. The chain couples TRBV5-6 to TRBJ1-1; no definite D call. This CDR3 has 14 amino acids. Deletions cut 0 bases from V and 4 bases from J, with 10 bases between. CDR1 SGHDT and CDR2 YYEEEE come from the germline V gene.

V is TRBV19 and J is TRBJ2-3, with D perhaps matching TRBD1 (5 bases). This CDR3 spans 15 amino acids. Trimming took off 1 base at V and 2 bases at J, with 10 bases between the two ends. Germline V gene data show CDR1 as LNHDA and CDR2 as SQIVND (reference sequence). CDR3 nucleotide sequence: TGTGCCAGTAGTATAGTAGGGGCCCTCACAGATACGCAGTATTTT. Translating it yields CASSIVGALTDTQYF. The entire variable domain, with the rest obtained from reference TRBV19 and TRBJ2-3, is as follows: DGGITQSPKYLFRKEGQNVTLSCEQNLNHDAMYWYRQDPGQGLRLIYYSQIVNDFQKGDIAEGYSVSREKKESFPLTVTSAQKNPTAFYLCASSIVGALTDTQYFGPGTRLTVL.

This chain joins TRBV7-3 and TRBJ2-3, with no clear D. The CDR3 sequence is 12 residues long. CDR1 SGHTA and CDR2 FQGTGA come from the germline V gene. V gave up 5 bases and J gave up 2 bases, with 5 bases separating them. The CDR3 spells CASSLDTDTQYF. CDR3 coding DNA: TGTGCCAGCAGCCTCGACACAGATACGCAGTATTTT.

The chain carries TRBV28 and TRBJ2-1, with a tentative D call TRBD2 (6 bases). The CDR3 length is 15 residues. Trimming cost V 7 bases and J 7 bases, with 20 bases left between them. From germline, CDR1 is MDHEN and CDR2 SYDVKM. The CDR3 DNA is TGTGCCAGCAACCCCTCCGGATATGGGGGGAATGAGCAGTTCTTC. Encoded protein: CASNPSGYGGNEQFF.

V gene TRBV3-1 (or the pseudogene TRBV3-2) combines with J gene TRBJ1-2; D remains ambiguous. V dropped 1 base and J dropped 6 bases, with 6 bases sitting between them. This CDR3 has 12 amino acids. Looked up from germline, CDR1 is LGHDT and CDR2 is YNNKEL (reference sequence). CDR3 sequence reads: CASSQGENGYTF. The CDR3 bases are TGTGCCAGCAGCCAAGGGGAGAATGGCTACACCTTC.

The genes are TRBV7-9 and TRBJ2-7; 10 positions agree with TRBD2. The CDR3 runs 17 residues. Trimming at V came to 5 bases and at J to 3 bases, leaving 13 bases not matched to a gene. Germline-derived CDR1 and CDR2 are SEHNR and FQNEAQ (reference sequence). CDR3 protein: CASSGPRASGSIYEQYF. CDR3 nucleotide sequence: TGTGCCAGCAGCGGACCGCGGGCTAGCGGGAGTATCTACGAGCAGTACTTC.

The CDR3 coding sequence is TGTGCCAGCCATCGCGGGGCTAACTATGGCTACACCTTC. Translation: CASHRGANYGYTF. The chain has TRBV28 and TRBJ1-2; no clear D gene. The CDR3 consists of 13 residues. The germline gives CDR1 MDHEN, CDR2 SYDVKM. The ends were cut back, 8 bases at V and 0 bases at J, with 10 bases in the middle.

CDR3 sequence: CASGRQGNTEAFF. The CDR3 DNA reads TGTGCCAGCGGAAGACAGGGGAACACTGAAGCTTTCTTT. The gene calls are TRBV11-2 and TRBJ1-1; TRBD1 matches 7 bases. Unmatched junction bases numbered 4, after V lost 8 bases and J lost 1 base. Germline V gene sequence: CDR1 SGHAT, CDR2 FQNNGV. This CDR3 spans 13 amino acids.

V gene TRBV2 combines with J gene TRBJ1-6, with D hard to call. Trimming pared 5 bases from V and 5 bases from J, leaving 13 bases between. Germline CDR1 and CDR2: SNHLY and FYNNEI. The CDR3 sequence is 15 residues long. The CDR3 bases are TGTGCCAGCAGTCCACAGCTTTCGGATAATTCACCCCTCCACTTT. Amino acid sequence: CASSPQLSDNSPLHF.

This clone was seen many times. The gene calls are TRBV7-7 and TRBJ2-2; tentatively, D is TRBD2 (7 bases). The CDR3 covers 16 residues. The V gene's germline CDR1 is SSHAT and CDR2 FNYEAQ (reference sequence). Trimming cost V 5 bases and J 0 bases, with 13 bases left between them. The DNA for the CDR3 is TGTGCCAGCAGCAGGGGGGGCTCCCCGAACACCGGGGAGCTGTTTTTT. This codes for CASSRGGSPNTGELFF.

This clone was detected only a few times. This sample includes further DNA sequences coding for the same CDR3. The chain uses TRBV29-1 and TRBJ1-1; TRBD1 agrees at 10 bases. Germline CDR1 is SQVTM and CDR2 is ANQGSEA. This CDR3 has 13 residues. V shed 7 bases, J shed 4 bases, and the junction held 6 bases outside the gene matches. The CDR3 region is CSGRRTGGTEAFF. Here the CDR3 DNA reads TGCAGCGGCAGGCGGACAGGGGGCACTGAAGCTTTCTTT.

The chain has TRBV19 and TRBJ1-6; D is unclear. CDR3 length equals 13 residues. CDR1 LNHDA and CDR2 SQIVND come from the germline V gene (reference sequence). Trimming stripped 6 bases from V and 10 bases from J, with 13 bases between. The CDR3 nucleotides read TGTGCCAGTAGGGGAGGCGGTGGCTCACCCCTCCACTTT. This translates into CASRGGGGSPLHF.

The rearrangement joins TRBV6-2 or TRBV6-3 to TRBJ1-2; TRBD1 aligns across 8 bases. V was pared by 6 bases and J by 7 bases, with 4 bases of the junction left unmatched. The germline V gene has CDR1 MNHEY and CDR2 SVGEGT. This CDR3 has 12 residues. The CDR3 nucleotides are TGTGCCAGCAGCCCAGGGGGCTCTGGCTACACCTTC. It is translated as CASSPGGSGYTF.

The chain employs TRBV5-4 and TRBJ2-2; TRBD1 matches at 12 bases. After removal of 4 bases from V and 7 bases from J, the junction contained 8 bases not matched to a gene. CDR1 SGHNT and CDR2 YYREEE come from the germline V gene (reference sequence). There are 16 residues in the CDR3. This CDR3 is CASSPTGTGGIGELFF. Written as DNA, the CDR3 is TGTGCCAGCAGCCCCACCGGGACAGGGGGCATCGGGGAGCTGTTTTTT.

This rearrangement joins TRBV7-8 to TRBJ2-7; 7 nucleotides match TRBD1. There are 13 residues in the CDR3. After removal of 4 bases from V and 2 bases from J, the junction contained 2 bases not matched to a gene. Germline loops: CDR1 SGHVS, CDR2 FQNEAQ. CDR3 protein: CASSWGTAYEQYF. The CDR3 DNA sequence: TGTGCCAGCAGCTGGGGGACAGCCTACGAGCAGTACTTC. The full variable domain, rest sourced from reference TRBV7-8 and TRBJ2-7, is GAGVSQSPRYKVAKRGQDVALRCDPISGHVSLFWYQQALGQGPEFLTYFQNEAQLDKSGLPSDRFFAERPEGSVSTLKIQRTQQEDSAVYLCASSWGTAYEQYFGPGTRLTVT.

The rearrangement uses TRBV24-1 and TRBJ1-6; D is possibly TRBD1 (5 bases). CDR3 length: 14 amino acids. V was cut by 3 bases and J by 8 bases, with 10 bases left in between. In germline, CDR1 is KGHDR, CDR2 SFDVKD. The CDR3: CATSDGQGDSPLHF. CDR3 nucleotide sequence: TGTGCCACCAGTGATGGGCAGGGAGATTCACCCCTCCACTTT.